This T cell receptor beta chain was observed in a study of beta chain features in type 1 diabetes. Study-level points and caveats: Lower insertion and higher deletion counts appeared at VDJ junctions in type 1 diabetes patients. Significant though moderate, a shortening of TCRB CDR3s appeared in all four CD4+ subsets of Type 1 diabetes patients.

The V and J ends lost 2 bases and 2 bases respectively, with 7 bases between them. Germline V gene lookup returns CDR1 KGHSH and CDR2 LQKENI. CDR3 length: 13 amino acids. Expressed TCRB transcripts were sequenced, since all the RNA that had been isolated was reverse transcribed. Generated by immunoSEQ multiplex PCR, the TCRdb table keeps only in-frame clones and is missing some. The sample lists about 660,000 clones; over 13% were seen once. Regarding this clone: The antigen remains unidentified.

This sequence was found in a man between 18 and 29 years old with type 1 diabetes. V is TRBV18 and J is TRBJ2-7, with unresolved D. Sample: naive CD4+ T cells from blood. The CDR3 DNA reads as TGTGCCAGCTCACCAGCGGATACCTACGAGCAGTACTTC. Translation: CASSPADTYEQYF.